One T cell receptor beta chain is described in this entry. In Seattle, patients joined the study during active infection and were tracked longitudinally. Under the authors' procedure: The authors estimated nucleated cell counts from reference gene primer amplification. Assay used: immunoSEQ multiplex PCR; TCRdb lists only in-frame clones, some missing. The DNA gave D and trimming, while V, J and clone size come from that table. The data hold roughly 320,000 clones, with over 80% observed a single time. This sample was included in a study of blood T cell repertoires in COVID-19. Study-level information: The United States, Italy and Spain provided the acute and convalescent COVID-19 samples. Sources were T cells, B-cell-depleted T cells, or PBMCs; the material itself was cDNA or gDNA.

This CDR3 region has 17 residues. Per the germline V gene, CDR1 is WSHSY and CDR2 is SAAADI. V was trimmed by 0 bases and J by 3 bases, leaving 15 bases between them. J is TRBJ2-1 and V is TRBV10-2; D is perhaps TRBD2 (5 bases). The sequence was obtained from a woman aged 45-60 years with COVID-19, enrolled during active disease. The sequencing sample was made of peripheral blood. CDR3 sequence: CASSESTRSGGYNEQFF. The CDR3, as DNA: TGCGCCAGCAGTGAGTCGACTCGAAGCGGAGGCTACAATGAGCAGTTCTTC.